This T cell receptor beta chain was recovered during a study of breast tumors, draining lymph nodes, adjacent tissues. V lost 6 bases, J lost 12 bases, and 21 bases lay in between. This CDR3 spans 13 amino acids. Germline V lookup: CDR1 SGHRS, CDR2 YFSETQ. Using its own MiXCR run on the multiplex PCR reads, TCRdb lists one record per CDR3 protein. The data show about 140,000 distinct CDR3 sequences, 30% to 35% seen once. This clonotype has a handful of counts. No antigen is known for it. A much more abundant neighbour one base away suggests this may be a read error. Study-level points and caveats: The lymph node origin of tumor T cells was framed as consistent with a hypothesis, not demonstrated. Data fit most tumor T cells coming from lymph node, expanding in tumor.

The lymph nodes were axillary draining lymph nodes from breast cancer patients. Sequencing was carried out using axillary lymph node tissue. This chain uses TRBV5-1 with TRBJ1-2, with D possibly TRBD1 on 5 matching bases. This sequence was found in a female donor with breast cancer. Some clones in this sample may be carry-over from other donors' samples. CDR3 nucleotides: TGCGCCAGCAAAGCCGCCTTGGGGGTAGGCGACACCTTC. This encodes CASKAALGVGDTF.